The 13 T cell receptor beta chains reported below all come from one sample, sequenced in a study of T-cell memory formation after mild COVID-19. TCRdb analysed the 5' RACE reads with MiXCR anew, one entry per CDR3 protein. Counted here are approximately 500,000 distinct CDR3 sequences, around 27% occurring once; the ten biggest clones make up around 13%. The specimen was PBMCs or a T cell subset sorted from them (not recorded which). Receptors were obtained from an adult woman who had mild COVID-19 (a few samples of this study predate the infection). Cell type and time point are not known.

The CDR3 DNA reads as TGCAGCGTTTCTTCAGATACGCAGTATTTT. Translated: CSVSSDTQYF. The chain uses TRBV29-1 and TRBJ2-3; D call uncertain. CDR1 SQVTM and CDR2 ANQGSEA come from the germline V gene. The CDR3 consists of 10 residues. V was shortened by 5 bases and J by 4 bases, with 4 bases between the two germline ends.

About this clonotype: A much more abundant neighbour one base away suggests this may be a read error. The final CDR3 position lacks the conserved phenylalanine or tryptophan, pointing to a likely read error. The chain is built from TRBV2 and TRBJ2-7; D possibly corresponds to TRBD1 (6 bases). The V and J ends lost 8 bases and 0 bases respectively, with 11 bases between them. This CDR3 spans 13 amino acids. In germline, CDR1 is SNHLY, CDR2 FYNNEI. The CDR3: CASEKDSSYEQYL. The CDR3 DNA sequence: TGTGCCAGCGAAAAGGACAGCTCCTACGAGCAGTACTTA.

V is TRBV6-2 or TRBV6-3 and J is TRBJ2-5, with D hard to call. V dropped 0 bases and J dropped 5 bases, with 10 bases sitting between them. Germline V CDR1 and CDR2: MNHEY, SVGEGT. The CDR3 consists of 14 residues. The CDR3 loop reads CASSYSAPRETQYF. CDR3 in DNA: TGTGCCAGCAGTTACTCCGCTCCCCGGGAGACCCAGTACTTC.

This clonotype was detected a few times. The chain links TRBV3-1 to TRBJ1-2; 7 nucleotides agree with TRBD1. Germline V gene data show CDR1 as LGHDT and CDR2 as YNNKEL (reference sequence). The CDR3 spans 15 residues. V lost 4 bases, J lost 1 base, and 6 bases stayed unmatched. CDR3 in amino acids: CASSPGTDHNYGYTF. CDR3 DNA: TGTGCCAGCAGCCCAGGGACAGACCATAACTATGGCTACACCTTC.

Only a few counts were recorded for this clonotype. The V gene is TRBV20-1, the J gene TRBJ1-2; D is perhaps TRBD1 (6 bases). The CDR3 is 13 residues long. V was shortened by 1 base and J by 6 bases, with 12 bases between the two germline ends. In germline, CDR1 is DFQATT, CDR2 SNEGSKA (reference sequence). The CDR3 coding sequence is TGCAGTGCTAGAGTCAAGCAGGGGAATGGCTACACCTTC. It codes for CSARVKQGNGYTF.

This clonotype was detected many times. The chain couples TRBV3-1 to TRBJ2-2; a possible D gene is TRBD2 (5 bases). The germline gives CDR1 LGHDT, CDR2 YNNKEL (reference sequence). Trimming left V 4 bases short and J 7 bases short, with 16 bases between. CDR3 length: 15 amino acids. CDR3 bases: TGTGCCAGCAGCCTTGGGAGTGGGGAACACGGGGAGCTGTTTTTT. It is translated as CASSLGSGEHGELFF. The full variable domain, rest sourced from reference TRBV3-1 and TRBJ2-2, is DTAVSQTPKYLVTQMGNDKSIKCEQNLGHDTMYWYKQDSKKFLKIMFSYNNKELIINETVPNRFSPKSPDKAHLNLHINSLELGDSAVYFCASSLGSGEHGELFFGEGSRLTVL.

This clonotype was observed many times. This sequence joins TRBV4-2 and TRBJ2-5; 11 bases match TRBD2. Per germline, CDR1 LGHNA and CDR2 YNFKEQ. J gave up 1 base and V 3 bases, and 1 base lay outside the gene matches. The CDR3 length is 15 residues. The CDR3, as DNA: TGTGCCAGCAGCCAGACTAGCGGGGTCCAAGAGACCCAGTACTTC. It translates to CASSQTSGVQETQYF.

This CDR3 reads CASSFGRKPFF. DNA for the CDR3: TGCGCCAGCAGCTTCGGCCGGAAGCCTTTCTTT. The chain links TRBV5-1 to TRBJ1-1; D unclear. The V gene's germline CDR1 is SGHRS and CDR2 YFSETQ. This CDR3 is built from 11 residues. Deletions cut 2 bases from V and 12 bases from J, with 11 bases between.

This rearrangement joins TRBV12-3 or TRBV12-4 to TRBJ2-1; 7 bases are shared with TRBD1. Trimming cost V 5 bases and J 9 bases; bases outside gene matches: 4. The CDR3 consists of 12 residues. CDR3 residues: CASSTQGSEQFF. CDR3 bases: TGTGCCAGCAGTACACAGGGGAGTGAGCAGTTCTTC.

V is TRBV7-2 and J is TRBJ1-2; 9 nucleotides match TRBD1. This CDR3 is built from 15 residues. Germline V gene lookup returns CDR1 SGHTA and CDR2 FQGNSA. V shed 5 bases and J 2 bases; nucleotides not matched to a gene: 6. The CDR3 coding sequence is TGTGCCAGCAGCGCCCGCGACAGGGGGAACTATGGCTACACCTTC. It translates to CASSARDRGNYGYTF.

This sequence joins TRBV7-9 and TRBJ2-2; TRBD2 matches at 11 bases. Trimming took 1 base from V and 4 from J; bases not matched to a gene: 2. Germline-derived CDR1 and CDR2 are SEHNR and FQNEAQ (reference sequence). The CDR3 covers 16 residues. The CDR3 region has the DNA TGTGCCAGCAGCTTAGTAGCGGGAGGGCCCACCGGGGAGCTGTTTTTT. Amino acid sequence: CASSLVAGGPTGELFF.

The V and J genes are TRBV5-1 and TRBJ2-3, with D perhaps matching TRBD2 (5 bases). Germline V gene lookup returns CDR1 SGHRS and CDR2 YFSETQ. The CDR3 covers 15 residues. Trimming took 7 bases from V and 12 from J, leaving 27 bases between them. This CDR3 is CASPPKPISEEVQYF. The CDR3 DNA reads TGCGCCAGCCCCCCCAAACCCATTAGCGAAGAAGTACAGTATTTT.

This chain's CDR3 is CASSRSGGAKTGELFF. The DNA of the CDR3 is TGTGCCAGCAGCCGGAGCGGGGGGGCTAAGACCGGGGAGCTGTTTTTT. This chain joins TRBV7-2 and TRBJ2-2; 10 positions agree with TRBD2. V lost 5 bases to trimming and J lost 5 bases; unmatched junction nucleotides: 8. Germline-derived CDR1 and CDR2 are SGHTA and FQGNSA. CDR3 length: 16 amino acids.